The 17 T cell receptor beta chains given below trace back to one sample, sequenced in a study of T cell clusters in autoimmune cytopenias. Roughly 38,000 genome equivalents of blood DNA were amplified for TRB. One tube held mixed TRB-A and TRB-B primer pools for touch-down PCR. After re-calling the multiplex PCR reads, TCRdb lists one entry per CDR3 protein, DNA absent. The table gives some 8,000 distinct CDR3 sequences; the top ten clones make up about 20% of it. Sequenced sample: peripheral blood. The receptors come from a human donor with an autoimmune cytopenia or autoimmune hepatitis (not recorded which).

The V and J genes are TRBV20-1 and TRBJ2-7; the D gene TCRdb calls, TRBD1, cannot be checked with no DNA. This CDR3 has 15 residues. Germline V lookup: CDR1 DFQATT, CDR2 SNEGSKA (reference sequence). This CDR3 is CSAGDGQGGGYEQYF.

The chain recombines TRBV21-1 with TRBJ1-6. TRBV21-1 is an annotated pseudogene. CDR3 length: 16 amino acids. The chain's CDR3 is CASSNRKASYNSPLHF.

This clonotype is identified as medium-sized (0.01 to 0.1%) from frequency. The rearrangement joins TRBV20-1 to TRBJ2-1; TCRdb's D call, TRBD2, is unchecked because there is no DNA. CDR3 length equals 14 residues. The germline gives CDR1 DFQATT, CDR2 SNEGSKA (reference sequence). Here the CDR3 reads CSALAGGQVAEQFF.

The chain couples TRBV5-1 to TRBJ2-5; checking the TCRdb D call of TRBD2 is not possible without DNA. CDR1 and CDR2 from the germline V gene are SGHRS and YFSETQ. The CDR3 extends over 15 amino acids. The CDR3 sequence is CASSLRLAGQETQYF.

V and J are TRBV6-1 and TRBJ1-5. Germline CDR1 MNHNS, CDR2 SASEGT. CDR3 length: 15 amino acids. The CDR3: CASSEVPVSNQPQHF.

The V gene is TRBV5-8, the J gene TRBJ2-1; without DNA, the TCRdb call of TRBD1 cannot be checked. Germline CDR1 SGHTS, CDR2 YDEGEE. The CDR3 runs to 13 residues. The CDR3 loop reads CATFGGSYNEQFF.

CDR3 loop: CASSPLQTSGGATDTQYF. The chain employs TRBV7-3 and TRBJ2-3; no DNA is available, so the TRBD2 call from TCRdb remains unchecked. CDR3 length: 18 amino acids. Per germline, CDR1 SGHTA and CDR2 FQGTGA.

Frequency places this clonotype as medium-sized. The chain links TRBV7-2 to TRBJ2-5; the D gene TCRdb calls, TRBD2, cannot be checked with no DNA. Germline V CDR1 and CDR2: SGHTA, FQGNSA. This CDR3 has 15 amino acids. The CDR3 is CASSQLGGLQETQYF. The full variable domain, with the rest looked up from reference TRBV7-2 and TRBJ2-5, is GAGVSQSPSNKVTEKGKDVELRCDPISGHTALYWYRQSLGQGLEFLIYFQGNSAPDKSGLPSDRFSAERTGGSVSTLTIQRTQQEDSAVYLCASSQLGGLQETQYFGPGTRLLVL.

This clonotype registers medium-sized (0.01 to 0.1%) by frequency. The CDR3 loop is CASGRWGTDTQYF. The chain recombines TRBV7-9 with TRBJ2-3; the D gene TCRdb calls, TRBD2, cannot be checked with no DNA. This CDR3 has 13 amino acids. Germline V gene lookup returns CDR1 SEHNR and CDR2 FQNEAQ (reference sequence).

The V gene is TRBV12-3 or TRBV12-4, the J gene TRBJ1-5; the TCRdb call, TRBD1, lacks DNA for checking. The CDR3 extends over 15 amino acids. The CDR3 loop reads CASRGQLHSNQPQHF.

This rearrangement joins TRBV6-2 or TRBV6-3 to TRBJ1-2; TCRdb calls TRBD1, which cannot be checked without DNA. This CDR3 has 14 residues. Germline V gene sequence: CDR1 MNHEY, CDR2 SVGEGT. The CDR3 is CASSSQGPLYGYTF.

According to its frequency, this clonotype is medium-sized (0.01 to 0.1%). This chain joins TRBV7-2 and TRBJ1-1; TCRdb calls TRBD1, which cannot be checked without DNA. Germline assignment: CDR1 SGHTA and CDR2 FQGNSA. There are 13 residues in the CDR3. This CDR3 reads CASSFREGQQAFF.

This chain joins TRBV5-1 and TRBJ2-5; the D gene TCRdb calls, TRBD2, cannot be checked with no DNA. Germline values: CDR1 SGHRS, CDR2 YFSETQ. The CDR3 length is 15 residues. The CDR3 reads CASSLEAGGLETQYF.

The chain uses TRBV6-1 and TRBJ1-1; with no DNA, the TCRdb D assignment of TRBD1 cannot be verified. From germline, CDR1 is MNHNS and CDR2 SASEGT. The CDR3 is made up of 15 amino acids. CDR3 sequence reads: CASRISDRADTEAFF.

This clonotype is classed as medium-sized by frequency. This sequence joins TRBV6-5 and TRBJ1-2; checking the TCRdb D call of TRBD1 is not possible without DNA. The CDR3 contains 17 residues. CDR1 and CDR2 from the germline V gene are MNHEY and SVGAGI. CDR3 sequence: CASSLGGQGVFVRGYTF.

Judged by frequency, this clonotype is medium-sized. V is TRBV6-5 and J is TRBJ2-3; TCRdb lists TRBD2, though no DNA is available to test this call. Germline V CDR1 and CDR2: MNHEY, SVGAGI. The CDR3 has 12 residues. The CDR3 reads CASSRDSLSQYF.

The CDR3 sequence: CSARDLAGTYEQYF. The chain couples TRBV20-1 to TRBJ2-7. Germline loops: CDR1 DFQATT, CDR2 SNEGSKA (reference sequence). The CDR3 contains 14 residues.